This T cell receptor beta chain was documented in a study of identical twins (dated by TCRdb to the mid-2010s). Looking at the study overall: TCR alpha and beta repertoires from monozygotic twins, unrelated adults of various ages and cord blood were deep-sequenced to test whether fetal clonotypes persist. To rule out contamination, replicate twin experiments were performed at different times with different library preparation protocols. Broad study findings and their caveats: Compared with coincidental sharing between unrelated individuals, out-of-frame TCR alpha sequences shared between twins had an excess of sequences with low generation probability. In monozygotic twins, out-of-frame TCR alpha sharing was systematically underestimated by recombination models, although the models agreed with sharing between unrelated individuals. Abundant cord blood beta clonotypes had fewer insertions, young adult naive repertoires showed a similar but weaker trend, and memory repertoires showed no such trend. In beta out-of-frame sequences, excess twin sharing was weaker, because having fewer shared sequences lowered the signal-to-noise ratio. Zero-insertion analyses could be partly confounded by invariant T cells such as MAIT and iNKT, though diverse VJ usage argued against such confounding for most clonotypes. Conclusions relied on cross-sectional statistical analysis, since the same donors could not be followed over many years.

The germline V gene (reference sequence) supplies CDR1 DFQATT and CDR2 SNEGSKA. From the cysteine up to the phenylalanine, the CDR3 has a length of 14 residues. Just CDR3 DNA is preserved here, 42 bases in frame from base 1. The V and J ends are trimmed by 6 bases and 7 bases, leaving 18 bases between them. The library relied on 5' RACE. These reads were obtained on an Illumina HiSeq 2000. A universal primer binding site was added through template switching, and the final cDNA carried a unique molecular identifier so that TCR cDNA molecules could be counted accurately. Specific primers in the conserved constant-segment region were used to synthesize first-strand cDNA for the TCR alpha and beta chains. To control for contamination, every cDNA library carried two barcodes: a SMART-Mk sample barcode plus Illumina barcodes. Two successive PCR steps introduced TruSeq adapter sequences along with Illumina sample barcodes. Sequencing of the TCR alpha and beta cDNA libraries was done on the Illumina HiSeq platform using custom primers. The study's processing was this. Unique molecular identifiers were extracted from raw reads with MiGEC, and CDR3 positions were determined with MiXCR. For each individual, recombination models were inferred using an EM algorithm with the repgenHMM and IGoR tools. Shared clonotype analysis was performed with the tcR package in R, normalizing sharing by the product of cloneset sizes. Out-of-frame nonproductive sequences were analyzed to study raw recombination free of thymic and clonal selection effects. Using fastp trimming at Q25 and MiXCR clonotype assembly, TCRdb reanalyzed the public sequencing data and kept in-frame beta chains. Rows merge per CDR3 protein into single entries with the most common DNA and genes. These V and J calls originate from TCRdb's pipeline instead of the authors' own analysis. The sample profile shows 350,000 to 450,000 distinct CDR3 sequences; around 20% of them were found once. Less than 15% of the sample belongs to the ten largest clones.

This clonotype was observed a few times. Its antigen is not yet known. No much larger clone exists at a distance of one base, and base qualities are not known. Every donor was a healthy Caucasian. Three unrelated non-twin adults were also sequenced: a male aged 18 to 30, a male aged 50 to 59 and a female aged 50 to 59. Miltenyi CD45RO+ enrichment and human naive T-cell isolation kits were used to isolate memory (CD45RO+) and naive T cells from PBMC. This sequence originates from a man aged 50-60 years in good health. Sequencing input: naive T cells sorted from blood. The cell subset or site label, as the study defines it: cells isolated with a human naive T-cell isolation kit. In this chain, TRBV20-1 is recombined with TRBJ1-4; the D gene is perhaps TRBD1, from 5 matching bases. The CDR3 sequence is CSARRGGYLEKLFF. The DNA reads as follows: TGCAGTGCCCGGAGGGGAGGGTATCTTGAAAAACTGTTTTTT.